This T cell receptor (beta chain) was captured by sequencing in a study of radiation and T cells in renal cell carcinoma. Study results and caveats: No pretreatment tumor biopsies were available for baseline clonotypes.

This clone was seen more than once but under ten times. Its antigen remains unknown. Clones were read by immunoSEQ multiplex PCR, and TCRdb kept only the in-frame ones, dropping some. In the table there are roughly 150,000 clones, about 91% of which are singletons. The germline CDR1 and CDR2 sequences are SGHTA and FQGNSA. Trimming removed 2 bases from V and 2 bases from J; junction bases left unmatched: 3. This CDR3 contains 15 residues. Time point specified: blood 2 weeks post-SBRT. Treatment described: 15 Gy SBRT to primary tumor, nephrectomy 4 weeks later. Sequenced here: blood, sampled from a patient whose treatment included radiotherapy and nephrectomy. This chain connects TRBV7-2 to TRBJ1-5; TRBD1 agrees at 7 bases. This TCR derives from a woman between 50 and 59 years old with renal cell carcinoma. The CDR3 spells CASSLRQGGNQPQHF. The CDR3 nucleotides read TGTGCCAGCAGCTTACGACAGGGTGGCAATCAGCCCCAGCATTTT. Looking up the rest from reference TRBV7-2 and TRBJ1-5 gives the full variable domain: GAGVSQSPSNKVTEKGKDVELRCDPISGHTALYWYRQSLGQGLEFLIYFQGNSAPDKSGLPSDRFSAERTGGSVSTLTIQRTQQEDSAVYLCASSLRQGGNQPQHFGDGTRLSIL.